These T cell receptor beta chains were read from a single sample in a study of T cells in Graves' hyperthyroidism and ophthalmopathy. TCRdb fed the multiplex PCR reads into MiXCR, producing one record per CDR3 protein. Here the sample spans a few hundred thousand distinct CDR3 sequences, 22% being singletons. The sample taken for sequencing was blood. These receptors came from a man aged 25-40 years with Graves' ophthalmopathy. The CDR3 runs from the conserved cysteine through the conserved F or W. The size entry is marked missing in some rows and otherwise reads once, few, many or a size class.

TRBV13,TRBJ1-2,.,CASSSLPDGNYGYTF
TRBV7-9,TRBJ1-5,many,CASSNSRGGSNQPQHF
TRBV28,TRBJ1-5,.,CASSSGWGAQGNQPQHF
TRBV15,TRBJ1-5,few,CATSSGDGNQPQHF
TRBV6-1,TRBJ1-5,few,CASIKQGSGNQPQHF
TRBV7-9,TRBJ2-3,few,CASSGRGQGRDTQYF
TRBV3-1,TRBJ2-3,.,CASSHSPGQGSSDTQYF
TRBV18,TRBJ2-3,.,CASSLTSGRTDTQYF
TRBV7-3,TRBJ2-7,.,CASSPRGSPYEQYF
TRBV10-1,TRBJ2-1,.,CASSDPWDNHNEQFF
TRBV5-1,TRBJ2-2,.,CASSLEGLDTGELFF
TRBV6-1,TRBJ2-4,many,CASLGDTNIQYF
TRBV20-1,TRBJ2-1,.,CSARDPNGRVGLDNEQFF
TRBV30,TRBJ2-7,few,CAWSTGQGLEQYF
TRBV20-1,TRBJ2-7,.,CSAPDRGHYEQYF
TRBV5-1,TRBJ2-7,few,CASSPGTSGRAKEQYF
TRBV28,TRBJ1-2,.,CASSPLTGGIGYTF
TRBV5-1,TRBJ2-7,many,CASSPQTSGISYEQYF
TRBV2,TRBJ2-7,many,CASRTDANEQYF
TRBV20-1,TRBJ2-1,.,CSAKNNEQFF
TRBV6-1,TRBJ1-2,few,CASSPGGGSYGYTF
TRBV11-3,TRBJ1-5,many,CASSLAGDGQPQHF
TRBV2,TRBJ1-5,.,CASKNRGPSNQPQHF
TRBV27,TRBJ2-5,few,CASSSYRTSGTYF